Only a few counts were recorded for the clone carrying this T cell receptor (beta chain). Uncontrolled infection, other autoimmune disease, pregnancy or lactation barred patients from enrollment. Germline assignment: CDR1 DFQATT and CDR2 SNEGSKA (reference sequence). The CDR3 runs to 12 residues. V was clipped by 6 bases and J by 4 bases, with 11 bases between them. The data originate from a study of T cells in Graves' hyperthyroidism and ophthalmopathy. Amplified TCR beta CDR3 regions came from RNA transcripts. The HTBI primer set served for first-round RT-PCR of the TCR CDR3. TCRdb used MiXCR to reprocess the multiplex PCR reads, holding one entry per CDR3 protein. The repertoire holds some 500,000 distinct CDR3 sequences, approximately 15% seen once, with less than 20% in the top ten.

This chain links TRBV20-1 with TRBJ2-3, with TRBD2 as a possible D gene (5 bases). This TCR derives from a woman younger than 35 with Graves' hyperthyroidism. Material for sequencing was blood. CDR3 amino acids: CSAAEVADTQYF. The DNA for the CDR3 is TGCAGTGCCGCGGAGGTAGCAGATACGCAGTATTTT.